This is a list of T cell receptor beta chains from one sample in a study of T-cell memory formation after mild COVID-19. TCRdb reprocessed the 5' RACE reads with MiXCR, giving one entry per CDR3 protein. The sample yields 170,000 or so distinct CDR3 sequences, about a fifth seen once. The sequenced sample was PBMCs or a T cell subset sorted from them (not recorded which). These receptors were collected from an adult woman who had mild COVID-19 (a few samples of this study predate the infection). Cell type and time point are not known. Each CDR3 is given with its conserved first and last residue. A D gene is named only where the DNA matches it firmly. For some rows the clone size is stated as once, few or many, or as a class when expanded; others skip it.

>TRBJ2-3|TRBV15|NA|few
TGTGCCACCAGCAGAGCAAGGGGAGTTACAGATACGCAGTATTTT
CATSRARGVTDTQYF
>TRBJ1-1|TRBV7-6|NA|NA
TGTGCCAGCAGCTTTGGTTCGACGTACAGAGTGAACACTGAAGCTTTCTTT
CASSFGSTYRVNTEAFF
>TRBJ1-1|TRBV7-8|TRBD1|NA
TGTGCCAGCAGTCAGGACTATAGACAGGGTGGTGAAGCTTTCTTT
CASSQDYRQGGEAFF
>TRBJ2-2|TRBV7-2|TRBD2|once
TGTGCCAGCAGCTTAGGTCCTAGCGGGAGGTTTCCCTATTCCGGGGAGCTGTTTTTT
CASSLGPSGRFPYSGELFF
>TRBJ2-7|TRBV10-3|NA|few
TGTGCCATCAGTGGGGACGGGCATAGGGACGAGCAGTACTTC
CAISGDGHRDEQYF
>TRBJ2-1|TRBV12-3/TRBV12-4|TRBD2|NA
TGTGCCAGCAGTTCGACGGGGGGGCAGTTCTTC
CASSSTGGQFF
>TRBJ2-7|TRBV14|NA|NA
TGTGCCAGCAGCCAGCGGCGAGGGGGCTACGAGCAGTACTTC
CASSQRRGGYEQYF
>TRBJ2-1|TRBV7-9|NA|NA
TGTGCCAGCAGCACACAGCGGGCGAATCGTGATGAGCAGCTCTTC
CASSTQRANRDEQLF
>TRBJ2-7|TRBV5-1|NA|NA
TGCGCCAGCAGCTTGGCCTGGGCGGAAGACGAGCAGTACTTC
CASSLAWAEDEQYF
>TRBJ2-5|TRBV4-1|TRBD1|few
TGCGCCAGCAGCCACCCTGTATCGACAGGGTTGGAGACCCAGTACTTC
CASSHPVSTGLETQYF
>TRBJ2-1|TRBV11-2|TRBD2|NA
TGTGCCAGCAGCTTAGATGGGCTAGCGGGATTCCACAATGAGCAGTTCTTC
CASSLDGLAGFHNEQFF
>TRBJ2-1|TRBV4-1|TRBD2|many
TGCGCCAGCAGCCAAGACATGACTAGCGGGTACAATGAGCAGTTCTTC
CASSQDMTSGYNEQFF
>TRBJ2-7|TRBV7-6|TRBD1|few
TGTGCCAGCAGCCCCCGGGACAGGGCCGACGAGCAGTACTTC
CASSPRDRADEQYF
>TRBJ1-1|TRBV7-6|NA|NA
TGTGCCAGCAGAAAAGACGGGGATGAAGCTTTCTTT
CASRKDGDEAFF
>TRBJ2-1|TRBV11-2|TRBD2|few
TGTGCCAGCAGCTCCCCCCGAGCGGGAGGGCCGAATGAGCAGTTCTTC
CASSSPRAGGPNEQFF
>TRBJ2-1|TRBV4-2|TRBD2|many
TGTGCCAGCAGCCAAGATGCTTTCAGCGGGAGGTTCGACAATGAGCAGTTCTTC
CASSQDAFSGRFDNEQFF
>TRBJ2-6|TRBV12-3/TRBV12-4|NA|few
TGTGCCAGCAGTTTCACAACCTCTGGGGCCAACGTCCTGACTTTC
CASSFTTSGANVLTF
>TRBJ2-7|TRBV7-9|NA|few
TGTGCCACCAAGGATTTCTACGAGCAGTACTTC
CATKDFYEQYF
>TRBJ1-5|TRBV27|NA|NA
TGTGCCAGCAGTTTATCAGGAGTCAATCAGCCCCAGCATTTT
CASSLSGVNQPQHF
>TRBJ1-2|TRBV27|TRBD1|NA
TGTGCCAGCAGTTTATCGACAGGGCGTCATGGCTACACCTTC
CASSLSTGRHGYTF